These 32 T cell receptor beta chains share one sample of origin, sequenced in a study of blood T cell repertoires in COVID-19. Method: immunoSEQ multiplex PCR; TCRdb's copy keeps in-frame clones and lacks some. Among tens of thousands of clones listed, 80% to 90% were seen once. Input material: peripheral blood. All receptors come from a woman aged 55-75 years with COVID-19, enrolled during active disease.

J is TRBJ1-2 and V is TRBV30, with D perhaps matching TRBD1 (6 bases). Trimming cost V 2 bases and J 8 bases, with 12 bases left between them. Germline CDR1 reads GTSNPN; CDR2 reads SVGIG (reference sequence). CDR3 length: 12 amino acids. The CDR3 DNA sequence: TGTGCCTGGAGTAGGGGGGGCGAAGGCTACACCTTC. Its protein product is CAWSRGGEGYTF.

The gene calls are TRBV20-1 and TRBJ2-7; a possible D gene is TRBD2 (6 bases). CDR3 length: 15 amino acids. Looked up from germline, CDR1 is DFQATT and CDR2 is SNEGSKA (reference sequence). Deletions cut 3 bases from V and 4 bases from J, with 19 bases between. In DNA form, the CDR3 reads TGCAGTGCTAGTCGCGGGGAGGACTTCTTTTACGAGCAGTACTTC. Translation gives CSASRGEDFFYEQYF.

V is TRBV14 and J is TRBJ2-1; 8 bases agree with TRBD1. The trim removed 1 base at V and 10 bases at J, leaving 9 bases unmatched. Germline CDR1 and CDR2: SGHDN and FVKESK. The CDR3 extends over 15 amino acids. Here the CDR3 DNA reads TGTGCCAGCAGCCAAGCAGGGGGCGTCCCAAACGAGCAGTTCTTC. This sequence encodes CASSQAGGVPNEQFF.

This CDR3 reads CASSPLLQGFFYNEQFF. The CDR3 bases are TGTGCCAGCAGTCCTCTCTTACAGGGGTTCTTCTACAATGAGCAGTTCTTC. The chain combines TRBV28 with TRBJ2-1; 7 nucleotides match TRBD1. The junction had 13 bases not matched to a gene; V was cut back by 5 bases and J by 3 bases. The V gene's germline CDR1 is MDHEN and CDR2 SYDVKM. The CDR3 consists of 17 residues.

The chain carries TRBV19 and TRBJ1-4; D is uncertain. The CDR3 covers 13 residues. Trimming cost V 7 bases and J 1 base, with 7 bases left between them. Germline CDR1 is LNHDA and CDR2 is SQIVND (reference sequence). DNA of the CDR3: TGTGCCAGTACTCCCGGAACTAATGAAAAACTGTTTTTT. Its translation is CASTPGTNEKLFF.

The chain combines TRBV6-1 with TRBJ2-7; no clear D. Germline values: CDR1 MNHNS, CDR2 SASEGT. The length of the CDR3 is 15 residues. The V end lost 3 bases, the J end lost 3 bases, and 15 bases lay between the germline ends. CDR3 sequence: CASSDEQIHVYEQYF. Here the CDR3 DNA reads TGTGCCAGCAGTGACGAACAGATCCATGTCTACGAGCAGTACTTC.

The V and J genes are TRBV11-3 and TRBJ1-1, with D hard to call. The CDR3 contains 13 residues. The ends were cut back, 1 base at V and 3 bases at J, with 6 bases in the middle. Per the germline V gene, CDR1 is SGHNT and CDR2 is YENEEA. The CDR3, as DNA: TGTGCCAGCAGCTTAGTGGCAGACACTGAAGCTTTCTTT. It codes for CASSLVADTEAFF.

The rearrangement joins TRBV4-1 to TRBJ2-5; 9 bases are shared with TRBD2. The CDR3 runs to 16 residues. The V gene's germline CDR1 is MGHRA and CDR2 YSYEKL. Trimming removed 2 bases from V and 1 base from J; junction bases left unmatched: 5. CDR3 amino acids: CASSQRLAEIQETQYF. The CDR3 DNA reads TGCGCCAGCAGCCAACGACTAGCGGAGATCCAAGAGACCCAGTACTTC.

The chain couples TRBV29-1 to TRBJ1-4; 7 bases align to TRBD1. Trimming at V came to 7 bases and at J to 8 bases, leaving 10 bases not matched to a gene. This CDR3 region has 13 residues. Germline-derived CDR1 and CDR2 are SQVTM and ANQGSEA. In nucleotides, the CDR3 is TGCAGCGGCCAACAGGGGAACGGGGAAAAACTGTTTTTT. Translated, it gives CSGQQGNGEKLFF.

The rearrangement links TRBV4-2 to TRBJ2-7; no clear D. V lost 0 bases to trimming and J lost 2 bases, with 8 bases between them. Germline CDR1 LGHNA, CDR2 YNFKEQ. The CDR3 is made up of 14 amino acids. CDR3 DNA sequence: TGTGCCAGCAGCCAAGAGGAAGACACCTACGAGCAGTACTTC. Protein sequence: CASSQEEDTYEQYF.

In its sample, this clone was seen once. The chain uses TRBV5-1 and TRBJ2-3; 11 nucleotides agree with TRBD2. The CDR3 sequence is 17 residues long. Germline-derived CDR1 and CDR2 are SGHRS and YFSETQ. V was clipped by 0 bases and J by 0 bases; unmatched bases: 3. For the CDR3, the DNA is TGCGCCAGCAGCTTGGGATGGACTAGCGGGAGCACAGATACGCAGTATTTT. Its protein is CASSLGWTSGSTDTQYF.

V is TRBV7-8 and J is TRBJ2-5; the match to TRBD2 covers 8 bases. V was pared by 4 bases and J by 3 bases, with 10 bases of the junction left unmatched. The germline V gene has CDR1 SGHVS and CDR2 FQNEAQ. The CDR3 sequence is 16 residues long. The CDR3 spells CASSSDRGSGKETQYF. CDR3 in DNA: TGTGCCAGCAGCTCAGACCGAGGTAGCGGGAAAGAGACCCAGTACTTC.

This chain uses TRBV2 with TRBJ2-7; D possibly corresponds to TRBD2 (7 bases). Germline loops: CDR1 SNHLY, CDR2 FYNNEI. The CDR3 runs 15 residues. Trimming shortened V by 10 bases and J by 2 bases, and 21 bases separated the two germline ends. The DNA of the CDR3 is TGTGCCACCCACGACAGGACTAGTGTCACCTACGAGCAGTACTTC. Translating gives CATHDRTSVTYEQYF.

Here the CDR3 DNA reads TGTGCCAGCAGGGAATTGACAGGGGGGGATTCACCCCTCCACTTT. It specifies CASRELTGGDSPLHF. This rearrangement joins TRBV2 to TRBJ1-6; TRBD1 matches at 9 bases. The junction had 8 bases not matched to a gene; V was cut back by 6 bases and J by 8 bases. The CDR3 runs to 15 residues. Looked up from germline, CDR1 is SNHLY and CDR2 is FYNNEI. Supplemented by reference TRBV2 and TRBJ1-6, the full variable domain reads EPEVTQTPSHQVTQMGQEVILRCVPISNHLYFYWYRQILGQKVEFLVSFYNNEISEKSEIFDDQFSVERPDGSNFTLKIRSTKLEDSAMYFCASRELTGGDSPLHFGNGTRLTVT.

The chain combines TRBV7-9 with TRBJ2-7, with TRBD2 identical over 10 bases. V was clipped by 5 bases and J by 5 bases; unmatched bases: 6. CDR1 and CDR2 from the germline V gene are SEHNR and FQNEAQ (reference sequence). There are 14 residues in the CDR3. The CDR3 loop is CASSRSGRGHEQYF. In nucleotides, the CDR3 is TGTGCCAGCAGCCGAAGCGGGAGGGGCCACGAGCAGTACTTC.

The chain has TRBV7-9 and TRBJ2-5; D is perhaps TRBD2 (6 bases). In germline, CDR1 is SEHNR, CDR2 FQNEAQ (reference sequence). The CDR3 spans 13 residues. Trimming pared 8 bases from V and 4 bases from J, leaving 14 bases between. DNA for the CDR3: TGTGCCAGCTTCGGGGGTTTTCGAGAGACCCAGTACTTC. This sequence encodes CASFGGFRETQYF. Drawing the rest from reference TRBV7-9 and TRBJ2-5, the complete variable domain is DTGVSQNPRHKITKRGQNVTFRCDPISEHNRLYWYRQTLGQGPEFLTYFQNEAQLEKSRLLSDRFSAERPKGSFSTLEIQRTEQGDSAMYLCASFGGFRETQYFGPGTRLLVL.

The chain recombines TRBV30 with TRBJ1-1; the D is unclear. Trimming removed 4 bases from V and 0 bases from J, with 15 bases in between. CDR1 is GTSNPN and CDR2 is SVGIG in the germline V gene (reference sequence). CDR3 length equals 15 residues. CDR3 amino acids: CAWTPLSGLNTEAFF. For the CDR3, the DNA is TGTGCCTGGACCCCCTTGAGCGGGCTGAACACTGAAGCTTTCTTT.

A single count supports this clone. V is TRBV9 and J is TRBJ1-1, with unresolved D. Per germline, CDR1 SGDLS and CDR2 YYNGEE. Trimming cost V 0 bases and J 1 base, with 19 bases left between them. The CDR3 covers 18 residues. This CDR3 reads CASSVVSGTVNTNTEAFF. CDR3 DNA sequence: TGTGCCAGCAGCGTAGTGAGCGGAACAGTGAATACGAACACTGAAGCTTTCTTT.

This chain's CDR3 is CASSLFLSYEQYF. The CDR3 coding sequence is TGTGCCAGCTCACTCTTCCTCTCCTACGAGCAGTACTTC. The rearrangement joins TRBV18 to TRBJ2-7; D is unclear. Looked up from germline, CDR1 is KGHSH and CDR2 is LQKENI. The CDR3 runs to 13 residues. Trimming took 4 bases from V and 0 from J, leaving 7 bases between them.

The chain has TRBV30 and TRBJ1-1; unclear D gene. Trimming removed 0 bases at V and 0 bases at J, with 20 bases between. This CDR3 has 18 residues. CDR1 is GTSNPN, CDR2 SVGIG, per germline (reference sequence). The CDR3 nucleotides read TGTGCCTGGAGTGTACGAGGGAACCCGAGAAGTATGAACACTGAAGCTTTCTTT. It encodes CAWSVRGNPRSMNTEAFF.

The CDR3 DNA reads TGTGCCAGCAGTCCGTCGGGGGGGGTCTCTGGCTACACCTTC. This sequence encodes CASSPSGGVSGYTF. V usage is TRBV27 and J usage is TRBJ1-2; D is perhaps TRBD1 (5 bases). Germline V CDR1 and CDR2: MNHEY, SMNVEV (reference sequence). The V gene lost 5 bases and the J gene lost 7 bases, with 17 bases spanning the gap. The CDR3 runs 14 residues.

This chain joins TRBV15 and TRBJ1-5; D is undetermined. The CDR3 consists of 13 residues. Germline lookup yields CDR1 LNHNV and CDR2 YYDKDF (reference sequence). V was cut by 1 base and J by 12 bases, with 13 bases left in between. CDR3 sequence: CATSRGPGIGQHF. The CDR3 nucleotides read TGTGCCACCAGCAGAGGGCCCGGGATAGGCCAGCATTTT.

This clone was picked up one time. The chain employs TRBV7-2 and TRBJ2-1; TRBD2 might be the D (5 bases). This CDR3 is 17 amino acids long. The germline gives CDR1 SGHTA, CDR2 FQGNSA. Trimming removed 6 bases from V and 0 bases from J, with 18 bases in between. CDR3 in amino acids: CASSRPGNGSSYNEQFF. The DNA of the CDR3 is TGTGCCAGCAGTCGGCCGGGGAACGGGTCCTCCTACAATGAGCAGTTCTTC.

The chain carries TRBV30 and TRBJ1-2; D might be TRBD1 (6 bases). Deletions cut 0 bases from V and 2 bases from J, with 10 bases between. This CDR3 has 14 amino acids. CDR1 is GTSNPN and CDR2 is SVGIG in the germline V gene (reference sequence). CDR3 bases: TGTGCCTGGAGTGTAAAAGGACAGAACTATGGCTACACCTTC. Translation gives CAWSVKGQNYGYTF.

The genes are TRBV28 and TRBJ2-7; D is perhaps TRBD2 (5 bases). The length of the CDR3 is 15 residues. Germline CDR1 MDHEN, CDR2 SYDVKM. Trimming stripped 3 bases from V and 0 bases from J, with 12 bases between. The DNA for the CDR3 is TGTGCCAGCAGTTTGCGGCGGGCGAGCTCCTACGAGCAGTACTTC. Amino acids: CASSLRRASSYEQYF.

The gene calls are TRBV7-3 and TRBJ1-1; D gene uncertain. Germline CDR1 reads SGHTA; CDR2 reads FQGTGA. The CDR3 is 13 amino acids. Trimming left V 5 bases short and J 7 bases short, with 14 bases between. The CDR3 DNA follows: TGTGCCAGCAGCCGCGGGCCGCCCGGTGAAGCTTTCTTT. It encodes CASSRGPPGEAFF.

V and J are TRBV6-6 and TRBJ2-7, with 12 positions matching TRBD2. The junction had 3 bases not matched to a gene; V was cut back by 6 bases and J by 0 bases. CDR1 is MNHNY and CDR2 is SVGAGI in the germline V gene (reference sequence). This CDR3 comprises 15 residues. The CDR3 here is CASSQGLAGSYEQYF. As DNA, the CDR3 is TGTGCCAGCAGCCAGGGACTAGCGGGCTCCTACGAGCAGTACTTC.

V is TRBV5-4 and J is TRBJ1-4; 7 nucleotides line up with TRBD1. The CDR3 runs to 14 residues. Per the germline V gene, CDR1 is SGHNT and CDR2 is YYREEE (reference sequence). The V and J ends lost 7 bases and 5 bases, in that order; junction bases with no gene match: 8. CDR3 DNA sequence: TGTGCCAGCGGACCACAGGGGAGGAATGAAAAACTGTTTTTT. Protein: CASGPQGRNEKLFF.

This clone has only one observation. The CDR3, as DNA: TGTGCCAGTAGTATCCTAGACGAACAAGAGACCCAGTACTTC. Encoded protein: CASSILDEQETQYF. This chain uses TRBV19 with TRBJ2-5; D not certain. The CDR3 is 14 residues long. Per germline, CDR1 LNHDA and CDR2 SQIVND (reference sequence). V was clipped by 3 bases and J by 2 bases, with 10 bases between them.

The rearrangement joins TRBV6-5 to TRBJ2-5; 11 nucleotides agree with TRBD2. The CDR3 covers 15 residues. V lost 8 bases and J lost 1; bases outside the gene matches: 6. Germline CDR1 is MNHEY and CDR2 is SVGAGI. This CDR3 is CASLRLAGTQETQYF. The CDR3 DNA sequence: TGTGCCAGCCTTAGACTAGCGGGGACCCAAGAGACCCAGTACTTC.

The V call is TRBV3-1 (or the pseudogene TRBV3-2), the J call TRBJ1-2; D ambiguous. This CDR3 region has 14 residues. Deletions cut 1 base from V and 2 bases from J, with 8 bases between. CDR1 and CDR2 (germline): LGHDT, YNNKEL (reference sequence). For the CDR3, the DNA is TGTGCCAGCAGCCAAGGGACGGGGAACTATGGCTACACCTTC. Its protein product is CASSQGTGNYGYTF.

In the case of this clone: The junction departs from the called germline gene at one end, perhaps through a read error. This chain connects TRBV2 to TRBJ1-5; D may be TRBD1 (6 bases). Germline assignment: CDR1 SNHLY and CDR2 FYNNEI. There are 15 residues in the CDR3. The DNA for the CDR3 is TGTGCCAGCAGCGAAGAATGGGGGCTCGGTCAGCCCCAGCATTTT. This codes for CASSEEWGLGQPQHF. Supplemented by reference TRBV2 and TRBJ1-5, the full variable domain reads EPEVTQTPSHQVTQMGQEVILRCVPISNHLYFYWYRQILGQKVEFLVSFYNNEISEKSEIFDDQFSVERPDGSNFTLKIRSTKLEDSAMYFCASSEEWGLGQPQHFGDGTRLSIL.